A single T cell receptor (beta chain) is shown here with its context. As yet, its antigen is unknown. TCRdb redid the calling of the 5' RACE reads with MiXCR, one entry per CDR3 protein. The sample consists of about 55,000 distinct CDR3 sequences, around 20% of them appearing once. Cells sorted as Tregs were CD4+, CD25+ and CD127-/low. Study-wide points: Tumor-infiltrating Treg TCR alpha and beta sequences overlapped most with tumor naive CD4+ T cells, then blood naive. The TCR gene usage of tumor memory CD4+ T cells clustered together with blood and lymph node memory CD4+ cells and with lymph node naive CD4+ cells.

Trimming stripped 1 base from V and 1 base from J, with 4 bases between. The germline CDR1 and CDR2 sequences are LGHNA and YNFKEQ. CDR3 size: 13 residues. Sample: tumor-infiltrating Tregs sorted from the breast tumor. This chain joins TRBV4-2 and TRBJ1-1; D gene ambiguous. The source of this sequence is a female donor with breast cancer. The CDR3 DNA sequence: TGTGCCAGCAGCCAAGGGGCGAACACTGAAGCTTTCTTT. This translates into CASSQGANTEAFF.